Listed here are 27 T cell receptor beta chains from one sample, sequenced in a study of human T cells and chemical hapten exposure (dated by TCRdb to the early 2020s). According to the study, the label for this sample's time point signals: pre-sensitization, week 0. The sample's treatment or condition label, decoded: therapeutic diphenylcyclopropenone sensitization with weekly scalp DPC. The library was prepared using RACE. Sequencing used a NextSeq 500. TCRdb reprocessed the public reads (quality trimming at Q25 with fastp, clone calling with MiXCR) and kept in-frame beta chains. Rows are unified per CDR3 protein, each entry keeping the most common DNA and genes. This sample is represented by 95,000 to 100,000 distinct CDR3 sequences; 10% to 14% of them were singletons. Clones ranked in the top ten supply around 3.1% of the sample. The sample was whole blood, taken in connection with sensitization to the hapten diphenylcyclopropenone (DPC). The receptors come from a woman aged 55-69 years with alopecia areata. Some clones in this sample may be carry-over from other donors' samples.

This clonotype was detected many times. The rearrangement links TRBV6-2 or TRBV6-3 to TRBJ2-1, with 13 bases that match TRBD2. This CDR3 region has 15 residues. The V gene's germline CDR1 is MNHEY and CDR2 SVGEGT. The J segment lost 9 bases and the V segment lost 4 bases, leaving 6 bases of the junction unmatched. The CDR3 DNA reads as TGTGCCAGCAGTTCACTAGCGGGGGGGCGTGGTGAGCAGTTCTTC. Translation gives CASSSLAGGRGEQFF.

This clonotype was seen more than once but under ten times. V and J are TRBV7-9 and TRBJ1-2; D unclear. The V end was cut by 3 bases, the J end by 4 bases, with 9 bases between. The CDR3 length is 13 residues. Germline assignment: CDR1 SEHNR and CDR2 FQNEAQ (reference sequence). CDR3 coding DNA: TGTGCCAGCAGCTTTGACGCTTCCTATGGCTACACCTTC. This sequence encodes CASSFDASYGYTF.

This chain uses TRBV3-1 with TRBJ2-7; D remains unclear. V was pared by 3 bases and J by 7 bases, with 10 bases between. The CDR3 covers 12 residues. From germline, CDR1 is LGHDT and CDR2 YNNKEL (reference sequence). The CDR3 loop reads CASSHPLGEQYF. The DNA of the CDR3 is TGTGCCAGCAGCCACCCTTTGGGGGAGCAGTACTTC.

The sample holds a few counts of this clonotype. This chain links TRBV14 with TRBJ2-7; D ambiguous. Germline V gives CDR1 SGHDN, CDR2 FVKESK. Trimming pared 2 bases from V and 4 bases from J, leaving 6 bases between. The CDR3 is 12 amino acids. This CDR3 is CASSQNGYEQYF. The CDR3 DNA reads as TGTGCCAGCAGCCAAAACGGTTACGAGCAGTACTTC. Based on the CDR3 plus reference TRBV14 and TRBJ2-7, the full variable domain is EAGVTQFPSHSVIEKGQTVTLRCDPISGHDNLYWYRRVMGKEIKFLLHFVKESKQDESGMPNNRFLAERTGGTYSTLKVQPAELEDSGVYFCASSQNGYEQYFGPGTRLTVT.

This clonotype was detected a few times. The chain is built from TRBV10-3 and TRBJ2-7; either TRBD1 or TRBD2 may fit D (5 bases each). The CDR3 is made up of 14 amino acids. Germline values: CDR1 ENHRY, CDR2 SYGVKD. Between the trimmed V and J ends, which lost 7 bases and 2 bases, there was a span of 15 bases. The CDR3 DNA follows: TGTGCCATCATGGCCGGGGCCACCGCCTACGAGCAGTACTTC. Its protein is CAIMAGATAYEQYF.

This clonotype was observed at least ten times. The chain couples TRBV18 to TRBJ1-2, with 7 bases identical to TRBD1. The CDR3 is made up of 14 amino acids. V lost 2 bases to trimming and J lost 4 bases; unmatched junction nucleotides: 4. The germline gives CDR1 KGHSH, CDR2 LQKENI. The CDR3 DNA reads TGTGCCAGCTCACCAAGGGGGCTTATCTATGGCTACACCTTC. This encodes CASSPRGLIYGYTF.

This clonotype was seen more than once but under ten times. The CDR3 sequence is CASSQTRSQPQHF. The DNA of the CDR3 is TGTGCCAGCAGCCAAACCCGGTCTCAGCCCCAGCATTTT. The chain combines TRBV14 with TRBJ1-5, with D unresolved. Trimming cost V 2 bases and J 6 bases, with 8 bases left between them. Germline CDR1 is SGHDN and CDR2 is FVKESK. The CDR3 has 13 residues.

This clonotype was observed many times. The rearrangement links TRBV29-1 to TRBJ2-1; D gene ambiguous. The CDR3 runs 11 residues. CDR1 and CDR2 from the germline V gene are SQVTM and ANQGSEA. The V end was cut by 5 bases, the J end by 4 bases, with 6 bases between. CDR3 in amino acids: CSVSLYNEQFF. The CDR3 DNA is TGCAGCGTTTCGTTGTACAATGAGCAGTTCTTC.

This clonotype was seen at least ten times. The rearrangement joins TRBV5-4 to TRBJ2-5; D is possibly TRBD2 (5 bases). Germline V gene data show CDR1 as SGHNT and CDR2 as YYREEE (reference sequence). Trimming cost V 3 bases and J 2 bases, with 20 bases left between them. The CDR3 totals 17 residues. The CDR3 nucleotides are TGTGCCAGCAGCTCTATGACGGGATTCTTTACACAAGAGACCCAGTACTTC. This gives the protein CASSSMTGFFTQETQYF.

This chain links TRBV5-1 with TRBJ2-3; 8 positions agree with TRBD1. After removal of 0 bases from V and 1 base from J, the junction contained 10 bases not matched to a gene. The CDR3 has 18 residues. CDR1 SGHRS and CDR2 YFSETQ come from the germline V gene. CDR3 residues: CASSLEPLGQEGTDTQYF. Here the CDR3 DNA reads TGCGCCAGCAGCTTGGAACCCCTGGGACAGGAAGGCACAGATACGCAGTATTTT.

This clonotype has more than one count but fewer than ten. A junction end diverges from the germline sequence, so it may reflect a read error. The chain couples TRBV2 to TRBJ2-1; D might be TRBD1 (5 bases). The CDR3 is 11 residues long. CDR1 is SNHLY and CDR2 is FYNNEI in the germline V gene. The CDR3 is CASSGWAGMIF. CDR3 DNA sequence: TGTGCCAGCAGTGGATGGGCAGGGATGATCTTC. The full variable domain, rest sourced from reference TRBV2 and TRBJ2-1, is EPEVTQTPSHQVTQMGQEVILRCVPISNHLYFYWYRQILGQKVEFLVSFYNNEISEKSEIFDDQFSVERPDGSNFTLKIRSTKLEDSAMYFCASSGWAGMIFGPGTRLTVL.

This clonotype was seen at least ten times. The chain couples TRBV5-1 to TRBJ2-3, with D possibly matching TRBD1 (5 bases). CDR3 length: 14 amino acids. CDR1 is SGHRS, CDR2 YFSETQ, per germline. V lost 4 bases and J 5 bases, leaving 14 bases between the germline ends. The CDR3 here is CASSATAGKDTQYF. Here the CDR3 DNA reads TGCGCCAGCAGCGCAACTGCAGGGAAAGATACGCAGTATTTT.

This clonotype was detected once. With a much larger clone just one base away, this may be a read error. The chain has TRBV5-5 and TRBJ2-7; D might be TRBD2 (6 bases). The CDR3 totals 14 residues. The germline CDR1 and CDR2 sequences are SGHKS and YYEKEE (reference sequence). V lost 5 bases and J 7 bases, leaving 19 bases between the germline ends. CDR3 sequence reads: CASRRNIRDSEQYF. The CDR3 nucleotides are TGTGCCAGCAGACGAAACATCCGGGACTCGGAGCAGTACTTC.

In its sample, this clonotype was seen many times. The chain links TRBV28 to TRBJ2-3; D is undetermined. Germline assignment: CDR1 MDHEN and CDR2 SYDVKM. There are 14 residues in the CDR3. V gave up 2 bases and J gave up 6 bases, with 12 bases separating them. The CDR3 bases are TGTGCCAGCAGTTTAGGGCAGTTCAGTGATACGCAGTATTTT. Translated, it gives CASSLGQFSDTQYF.

This CDR3 is CSVARLAGNYEQYF. The CDR3 coding sequence is TGCAGCGTTGCCCGACTAGCGGGGAACTACGAGCAGTACTTC. This chain uses TRBV29-1 with TRBJ2-7; 11 bases fit TRBD2. CDR1 and CDR2 from the germline V gene are SQVTM and ANQGSEA. This CDR3 has 14 residues. V trimming: 4 bases; J trimming: 3 bases; junction bases outside the gene matches: 5.

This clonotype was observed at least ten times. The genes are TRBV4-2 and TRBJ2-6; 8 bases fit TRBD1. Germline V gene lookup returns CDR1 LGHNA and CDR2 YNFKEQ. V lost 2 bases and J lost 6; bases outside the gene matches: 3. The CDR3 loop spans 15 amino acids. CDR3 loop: CASSQQGAEANVLTF. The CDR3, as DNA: TGTGCCAGCAGCCAACAGGGGGCTGAGGCCAACGTCCTGACTTTC.

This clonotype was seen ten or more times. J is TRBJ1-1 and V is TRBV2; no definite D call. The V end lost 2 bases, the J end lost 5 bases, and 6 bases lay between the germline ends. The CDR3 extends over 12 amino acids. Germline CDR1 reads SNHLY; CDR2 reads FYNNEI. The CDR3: CASSEYGTEAFF. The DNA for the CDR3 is TGTGCCAGCAGTGAATACGGTACTGAAGCTTTCTTT.

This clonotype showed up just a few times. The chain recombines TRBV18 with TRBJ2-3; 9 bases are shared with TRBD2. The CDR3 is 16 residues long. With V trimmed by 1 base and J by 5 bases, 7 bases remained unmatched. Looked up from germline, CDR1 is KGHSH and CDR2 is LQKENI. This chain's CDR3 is CASSPLLGLAVDTQYF. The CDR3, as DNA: TGTGCCAGCTCACCACTCCTGGGACTAGCTGTAGATACGCAGTATTTT.

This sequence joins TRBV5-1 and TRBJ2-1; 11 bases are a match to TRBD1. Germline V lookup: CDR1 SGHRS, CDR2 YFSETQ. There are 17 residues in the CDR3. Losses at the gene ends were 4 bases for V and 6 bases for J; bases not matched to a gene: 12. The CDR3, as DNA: TGCGCCAGCAGCAGCCTCCTTGGGGACAGGGGGGGCAATGAGCAGTTCTTC. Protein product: CASSSLLGDRGGNEQFF.

The DNA for the CDR3 is TGTGCCAGCAGCCCTTACCTGGGACAGGGAGTTAACTATGGCTACACCTTC. As protein: CASSPYLGQGVNYGYTF. The V gene is TRBV7-2, the J gene TRBJ1-2; TRBD1 matches 9 bases. V dropped 5 bases and J dropped 1; count of bases not matched to a gene: 11. Looked up from germline, CDR1 is SGHTA and CDR2 is FQGNSA. The CDR3 has 17 residues. Together with reference TRBV7-2 and TRBJ1-2, the CDR3 gives the full variable domain: GAGVSQSPSNKVTEKGKDVELRCDPISGHTALYWYRQSLGQGLEFLIYFQGNSAPDKSGLPSDRFSAERTGGSVSTLTIQRTQQEDSAVYLCASSPYLGQGVNYGYTFGSGTRLTVV.

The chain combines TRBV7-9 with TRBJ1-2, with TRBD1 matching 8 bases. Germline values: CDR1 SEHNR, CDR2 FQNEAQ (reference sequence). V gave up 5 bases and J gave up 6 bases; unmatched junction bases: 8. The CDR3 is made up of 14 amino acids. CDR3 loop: CASSQTQGADGYTF. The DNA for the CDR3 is TGTGCCAGCAGCCAAACGCAGGGGGCGGATGGCTACACCTTC.

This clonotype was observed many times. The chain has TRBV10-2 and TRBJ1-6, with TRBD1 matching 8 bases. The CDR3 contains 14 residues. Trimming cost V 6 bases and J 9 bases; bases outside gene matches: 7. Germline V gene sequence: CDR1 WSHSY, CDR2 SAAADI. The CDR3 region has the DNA TGCGCCAGCAGCGGACAGGGCATCGGTTCACCCCTCCACTTT. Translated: CASSGQGIGSPLHF.

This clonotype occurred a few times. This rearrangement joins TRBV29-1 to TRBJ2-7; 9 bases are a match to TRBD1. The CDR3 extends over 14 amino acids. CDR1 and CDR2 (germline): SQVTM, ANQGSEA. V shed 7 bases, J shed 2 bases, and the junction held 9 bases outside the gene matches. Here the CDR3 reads CSGWTGDPPYEQYF. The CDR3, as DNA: TGCAGCGGATGGACAGGGGACCCTCCCTACGAGCAGTACTTC.

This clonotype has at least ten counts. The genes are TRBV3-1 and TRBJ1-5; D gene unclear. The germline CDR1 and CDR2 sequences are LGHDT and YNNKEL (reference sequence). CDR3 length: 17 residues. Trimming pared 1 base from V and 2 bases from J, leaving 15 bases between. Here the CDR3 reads CASSQAQALRGNQPQHF. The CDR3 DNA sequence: TGTGCCAGCAGCCAAGCCCAGGCATTGCGCGGCAATCAGCCCCAGCATTTT.

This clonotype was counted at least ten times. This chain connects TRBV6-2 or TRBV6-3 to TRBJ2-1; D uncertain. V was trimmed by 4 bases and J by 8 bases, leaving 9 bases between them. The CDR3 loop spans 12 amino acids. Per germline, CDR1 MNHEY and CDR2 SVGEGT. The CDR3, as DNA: TGTGCCAGCAGTTCCCTTGTCGATGAGCAGTTCTTC. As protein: CASSSLVDEQFF.

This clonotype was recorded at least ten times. The chain's CDR3 is CAWGTGTPSVEQYF. As DNA, the CDR3 is TGTGCCTGGGGAACCGGGACACCGTCCGTCGAGCAGTACTTC. V and J are TRBV30 and TRBJ2-7, with D perhaps TRBD1 (6 bases). The CDR3 contains 14 residues. Trimming shortened V by 5 bases and J by 6 bases, and 20 bases separated the two germline ends. Germline lookup yields CDR1 GTSNPN and CDR2 SVGIG (reference sequence).

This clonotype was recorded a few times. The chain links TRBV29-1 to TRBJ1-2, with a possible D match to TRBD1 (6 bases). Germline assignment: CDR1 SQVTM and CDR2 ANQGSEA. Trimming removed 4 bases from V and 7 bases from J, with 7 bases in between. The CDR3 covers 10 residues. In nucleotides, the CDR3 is TGCAGCGTTGGCAGGGGTGGCTACACCTTC. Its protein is CSVGRGGYTF.